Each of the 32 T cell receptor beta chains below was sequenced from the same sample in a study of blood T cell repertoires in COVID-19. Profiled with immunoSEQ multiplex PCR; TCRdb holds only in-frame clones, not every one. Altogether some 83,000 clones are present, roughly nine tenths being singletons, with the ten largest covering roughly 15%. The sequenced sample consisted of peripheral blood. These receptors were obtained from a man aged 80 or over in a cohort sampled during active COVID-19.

CDR3 region: CASSFSGGSGNTIYF. CDR3 DNA sequence: TGCGCCAGCAGCTTCAGCGGAGGCTCTGGAAACACCATATATTTT. The J gene is TRBJ1-3, the V gene TRBV5-1; no reliable D call. The CDR3 loop spans 15 amino acids. Deletions cut 2 bases from V and 0 bases from J, with 9 bases between. Looked up from germline, CDR1 is SGHRS and CDR2 is YFSETQ.

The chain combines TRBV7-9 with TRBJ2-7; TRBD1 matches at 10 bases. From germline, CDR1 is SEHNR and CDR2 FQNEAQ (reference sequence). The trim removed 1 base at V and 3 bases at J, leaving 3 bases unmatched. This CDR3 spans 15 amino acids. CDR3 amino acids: CASSLEGTGVYEQYF. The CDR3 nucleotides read TGTGCCAGCAGCTTAGAGGGGACAGGGGTCTACGAGCAGTACTTC.

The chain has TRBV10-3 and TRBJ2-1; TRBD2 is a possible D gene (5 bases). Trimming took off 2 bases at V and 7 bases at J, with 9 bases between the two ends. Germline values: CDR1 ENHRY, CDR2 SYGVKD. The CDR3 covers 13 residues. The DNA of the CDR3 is TGTGCCATCAGTGAGGAGGGCTGGAATGAGCAGTTCTTC. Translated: CAISEEGWNEQFF.

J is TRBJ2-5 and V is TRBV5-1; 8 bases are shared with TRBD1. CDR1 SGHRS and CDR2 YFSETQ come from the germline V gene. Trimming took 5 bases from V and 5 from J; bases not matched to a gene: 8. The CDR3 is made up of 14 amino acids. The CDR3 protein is CASRPDRGWETQYF. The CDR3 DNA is TGCGCCAGCAGGCCTGACAGGGGATGGGAGACCCAGTACTTC.

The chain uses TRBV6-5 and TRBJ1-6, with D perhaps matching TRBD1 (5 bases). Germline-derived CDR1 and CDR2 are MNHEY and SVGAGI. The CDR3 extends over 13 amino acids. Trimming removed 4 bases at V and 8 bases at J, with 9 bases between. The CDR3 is CASSFKTDSPLHF. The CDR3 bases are TGTGCCAGCAGTTTTAAGACAGATTCACCCCTCCACTTT.

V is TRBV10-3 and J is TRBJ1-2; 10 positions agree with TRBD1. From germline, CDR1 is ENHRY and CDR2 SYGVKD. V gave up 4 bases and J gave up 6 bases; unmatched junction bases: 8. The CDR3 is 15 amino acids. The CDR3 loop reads CAISGPGQGKNGYTF. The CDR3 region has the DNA TGTGCCATCAGTGGCCCGGGACAGGGGAAGAATGGCTACACCTTC.

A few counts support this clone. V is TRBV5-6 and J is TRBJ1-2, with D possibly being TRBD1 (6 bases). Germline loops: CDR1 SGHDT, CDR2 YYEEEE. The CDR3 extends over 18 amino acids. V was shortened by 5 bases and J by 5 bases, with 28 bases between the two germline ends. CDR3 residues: CASRGAVPPFQGLYGYTF. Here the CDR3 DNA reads TGTGCCAGCAGGGGGGCCGTCCCCCCATTTCAGGGCCTTTATGGCTACACCTTC.

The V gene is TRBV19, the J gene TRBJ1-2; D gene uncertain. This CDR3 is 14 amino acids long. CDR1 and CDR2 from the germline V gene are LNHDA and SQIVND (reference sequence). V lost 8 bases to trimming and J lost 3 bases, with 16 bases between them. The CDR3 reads CASHHRATDYGYTF. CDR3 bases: TGTGCCAGTCATCACAGAGCCACAGACTATGGCTACACCTTC.

The CDR3 DNA reads as TGCGCCAGCAGCCAAGGTGAAGGCGGGGGGGCAGATACGCAGTATTTT. The encoded protein is CASSQGEGGGADTQYF. The J gene is TRBJ2-3, the V gene TRBV4-3, with 9 bases aligning to TRBD2. This CDR3 spans 16 amino acids. The trim removed 1 base at V and 4 bases at J, leaving 6 bases unmatched. Germline V gives CDR1 LGHNA, CDR2 YSLEER.

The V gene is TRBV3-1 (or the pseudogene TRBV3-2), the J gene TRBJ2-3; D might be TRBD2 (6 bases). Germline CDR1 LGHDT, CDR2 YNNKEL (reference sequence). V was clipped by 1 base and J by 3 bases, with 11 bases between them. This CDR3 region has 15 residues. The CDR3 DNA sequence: TGTGCCAGCAGCCAAGCGGGGGTCATTACAGATACGCAGTATTTT. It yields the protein CASSQAGVITDTQYF.

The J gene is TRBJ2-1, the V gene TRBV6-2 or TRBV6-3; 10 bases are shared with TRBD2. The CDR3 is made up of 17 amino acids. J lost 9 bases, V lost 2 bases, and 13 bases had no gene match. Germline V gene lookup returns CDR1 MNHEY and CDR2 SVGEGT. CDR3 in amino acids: CASSYLAGASKLIEQFF. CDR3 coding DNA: TGTGCCAGCAGTTACCTAGCGGGGGCATCAAAGTTGATTGAGCAGTTCTTC.

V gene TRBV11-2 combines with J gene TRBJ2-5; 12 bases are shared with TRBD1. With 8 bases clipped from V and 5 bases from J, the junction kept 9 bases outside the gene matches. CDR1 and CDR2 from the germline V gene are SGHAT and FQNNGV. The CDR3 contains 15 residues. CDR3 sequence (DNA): TGTGCCAGCGGCCCCGGGACAGGGGGCGCGGAGACCCAGTACTTC. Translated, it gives CASGPGTGGAETQYF.

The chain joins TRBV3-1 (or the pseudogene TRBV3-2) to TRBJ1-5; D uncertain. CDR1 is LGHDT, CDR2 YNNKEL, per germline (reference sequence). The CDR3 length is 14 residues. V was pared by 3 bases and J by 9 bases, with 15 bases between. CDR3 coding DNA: TGTGCCAGCAGCCATGAGAGGGCTGGTCGGCCCCAGCATTTT. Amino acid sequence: CASSHERAGRPQHF.

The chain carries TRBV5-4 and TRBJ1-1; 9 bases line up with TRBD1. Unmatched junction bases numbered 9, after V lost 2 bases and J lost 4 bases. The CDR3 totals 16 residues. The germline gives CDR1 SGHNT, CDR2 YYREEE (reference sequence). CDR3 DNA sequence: TGTGCCAGCAGCTTACCCATACAGGGGGCGGCCACTGAAGCTTTCTTT. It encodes CASSLPIQGAATEAFF.

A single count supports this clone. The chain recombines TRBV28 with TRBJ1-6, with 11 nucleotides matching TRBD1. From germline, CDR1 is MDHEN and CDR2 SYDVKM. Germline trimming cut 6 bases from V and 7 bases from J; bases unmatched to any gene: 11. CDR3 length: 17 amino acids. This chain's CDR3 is CASSPTSGTGGNSPLHF. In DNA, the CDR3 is TGTGCCAGCAGCCCAACCTCCGGGACAGGGGGGAATTCACCCCTCCACTTT.

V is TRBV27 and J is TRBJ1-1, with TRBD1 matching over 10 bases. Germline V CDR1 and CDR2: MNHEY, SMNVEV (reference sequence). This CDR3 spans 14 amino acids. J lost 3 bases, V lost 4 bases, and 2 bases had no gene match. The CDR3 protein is CASSSDRGHTEAFF. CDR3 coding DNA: TGTGCCAGCAGTTCAGACAGGGGGCACACTGAAGCTTTCTTT.

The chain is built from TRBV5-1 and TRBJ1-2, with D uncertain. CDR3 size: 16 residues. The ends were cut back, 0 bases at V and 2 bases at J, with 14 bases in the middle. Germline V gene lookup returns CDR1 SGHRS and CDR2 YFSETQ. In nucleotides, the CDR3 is TGCGCCAGCAGCTTGGTTTCCGGGGAGCCCAACTATGGCTACACCTTC. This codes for CASSLVSGEPNYGYTF.

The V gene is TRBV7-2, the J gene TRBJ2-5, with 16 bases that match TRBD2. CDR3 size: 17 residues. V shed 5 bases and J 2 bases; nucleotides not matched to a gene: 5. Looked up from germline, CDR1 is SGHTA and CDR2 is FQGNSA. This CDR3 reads CASSPPGLAGGQETQYF. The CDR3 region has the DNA TGTGCCAGCAGCCCGCCGGGACTAGCGGGGGGGCAAGAGACCCAGTACTTC.

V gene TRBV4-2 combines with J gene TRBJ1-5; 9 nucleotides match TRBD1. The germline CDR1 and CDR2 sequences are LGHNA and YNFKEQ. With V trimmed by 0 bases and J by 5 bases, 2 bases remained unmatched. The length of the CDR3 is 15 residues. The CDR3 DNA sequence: TGTGCCAGCAGCCAAGAAAACAGGGGGCATCAGCCCCAGCATTTT. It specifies CASSQENRGHQPQHF.

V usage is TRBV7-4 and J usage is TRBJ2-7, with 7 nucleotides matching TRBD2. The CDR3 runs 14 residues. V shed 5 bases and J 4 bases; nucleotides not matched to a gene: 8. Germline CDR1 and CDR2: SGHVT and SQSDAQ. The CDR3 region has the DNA TGTGCCAGCAGCCGCACGGGGAGGGTTTACGAGCAGTACTTC. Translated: CASSRTGRVYEQYF.

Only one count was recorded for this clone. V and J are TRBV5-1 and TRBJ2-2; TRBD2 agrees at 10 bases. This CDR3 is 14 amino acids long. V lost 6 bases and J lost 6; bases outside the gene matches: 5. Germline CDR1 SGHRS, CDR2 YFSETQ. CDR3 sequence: CASTQRGGAGELFF. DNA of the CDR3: TGCGCCAGCACGCAGCGGGGGGGCGCCGGGGAGCTGTTTTTT.

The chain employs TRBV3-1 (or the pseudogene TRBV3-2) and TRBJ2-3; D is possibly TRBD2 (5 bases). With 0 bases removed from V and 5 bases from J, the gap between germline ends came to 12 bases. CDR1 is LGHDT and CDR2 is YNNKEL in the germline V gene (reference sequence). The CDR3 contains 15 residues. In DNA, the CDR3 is TGTGCCAGCAGCCAAGATTCCGCGGGTGGAGATACGCAGTATTTT. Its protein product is CASSQDSAGGDTQYF.

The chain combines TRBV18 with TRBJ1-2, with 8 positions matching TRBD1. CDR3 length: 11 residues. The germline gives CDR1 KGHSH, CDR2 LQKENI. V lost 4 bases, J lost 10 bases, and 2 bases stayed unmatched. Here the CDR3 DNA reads TGTGCCAGCTCACAACAGGGGGACTACACCTTC. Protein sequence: CASSQQGDYTF.

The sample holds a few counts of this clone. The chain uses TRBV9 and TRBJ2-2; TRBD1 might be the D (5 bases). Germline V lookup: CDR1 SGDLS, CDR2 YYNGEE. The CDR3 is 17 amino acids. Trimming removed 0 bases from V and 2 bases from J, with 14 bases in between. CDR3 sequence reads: CASSVALRVGNTGELFF. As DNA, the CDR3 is TGTGCCAGCAGCGTAGCTCTCAGGGTAGGAAACACCGGGGAGCTGTTTTTT.

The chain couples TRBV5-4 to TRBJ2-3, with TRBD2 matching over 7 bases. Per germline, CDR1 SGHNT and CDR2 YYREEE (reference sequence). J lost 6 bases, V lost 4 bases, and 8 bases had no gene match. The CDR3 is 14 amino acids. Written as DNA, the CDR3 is TGTGCCAGCAGCACGTCGCGGGAGTGGGATACGCAGTATTTT. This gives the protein CASSTSREWDTQYF.

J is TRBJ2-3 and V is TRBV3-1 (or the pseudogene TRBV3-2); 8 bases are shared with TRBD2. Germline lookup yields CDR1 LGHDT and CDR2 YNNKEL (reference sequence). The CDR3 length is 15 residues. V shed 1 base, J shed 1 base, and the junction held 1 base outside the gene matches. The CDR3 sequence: CASSQGGLGTDTQYF. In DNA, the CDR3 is TGTGCCAGCAGCCAAGGGGGACTAGGCACAGATACGCAGTATTTT.

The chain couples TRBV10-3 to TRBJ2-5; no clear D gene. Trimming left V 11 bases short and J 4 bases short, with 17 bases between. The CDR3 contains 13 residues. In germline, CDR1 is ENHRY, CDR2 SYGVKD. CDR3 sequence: CAVTPRPGETQYF. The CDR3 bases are TGTGCCGTCACCCCCAGGCCCGGAGAGACCCAGTACTTC.

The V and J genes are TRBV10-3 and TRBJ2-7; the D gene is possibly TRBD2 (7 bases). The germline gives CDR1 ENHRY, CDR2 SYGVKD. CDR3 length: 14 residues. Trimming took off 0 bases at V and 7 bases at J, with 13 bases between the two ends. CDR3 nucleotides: TGTGCCATCAGTGAGTCGGGGGGGGGCCGAGAGCAGTACGTC. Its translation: CAISESGGGREQYV.

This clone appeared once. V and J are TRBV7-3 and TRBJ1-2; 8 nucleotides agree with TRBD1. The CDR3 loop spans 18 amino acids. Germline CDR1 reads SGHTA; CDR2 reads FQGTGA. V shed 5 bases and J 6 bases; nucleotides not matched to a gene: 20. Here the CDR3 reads CASSLKGNSGGLSNGYTF. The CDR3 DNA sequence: TGTGCCAGCAGCCTTAAAGGGAACTCAGGGGGCCTCTCTAATGGCTACACCTTC.

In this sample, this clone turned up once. CDR3 protein: CASSLLTDYNEQFF. The CDR3 DNA sequence: TGTGCCAGCAGTTTACTGACAGATTACAATGAGCAGTTCTTC. This chain uses TRBV6-5 with TRBJ2-1; the D gene is possibly TRBD1 (5 bases). V lost 4 bases, J lost 4 bases, and 11 bases lay in between. The CDR3 contains 14 residues. CDR1 is MNHEY and CDR2 is SVGAGI in the germline V gene.

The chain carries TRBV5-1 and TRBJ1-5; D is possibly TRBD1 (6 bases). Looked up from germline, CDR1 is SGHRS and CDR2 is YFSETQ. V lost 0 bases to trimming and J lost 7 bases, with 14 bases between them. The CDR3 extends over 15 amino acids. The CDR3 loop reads CASSLAGGPEQPQHF. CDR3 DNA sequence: TGCGCCAGCAGCTTGGCGGGGGGGCCGGAGCAGCCCCAGCATTTT.

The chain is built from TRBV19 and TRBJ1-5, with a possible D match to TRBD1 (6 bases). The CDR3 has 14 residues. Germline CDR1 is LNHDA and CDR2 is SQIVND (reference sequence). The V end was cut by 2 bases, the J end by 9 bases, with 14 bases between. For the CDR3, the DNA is TGTGCCAGTAGTATAAGGCAGGGGAATTGGCCCCAGCATTTT. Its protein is CASSIRQGNWPQHF.